The subject of this entry is one TCR beta chain. Its antigen is currently not known. No per-base quality is available; no much larger clone lies one base away. The data originate from a study of blood T cell repertoires in COVID-19 (dated by TCRdb to 2020 to 2021). For the wider study: The collaborator samples originated in the United States, Italy and Spain and spanned the acute and convalescent phases of COVID-19. The prospective study material was composed of cDNA or gDNA derived from T cells, B-cell-depleted T cells, or PBMCs. Subjects who had been exposed to COVID-19, were actively infected with it, or had recovered from it provided the deeply sampled blood TCRbeta repertoires that made up the dataset. The repertoires were made available in a free public database intended to serve as a resource for research on the immune response to SARS-CoV-2. Samples were obtained from the ongoing ImmuneRACE study (first 160 participants) and from 1,200 or so subjects provided by 6 global collaborators. Sample metadata almost always included a de-identified subject ID, COVID-19 status, age in years and sex. HLA class I and class II types, where available, came from metadata supplied by the sample provider rather than from assay-based typing. What the research found in general, with its limitations: The quantity of clinical and demographic metadata differed by source and by participant and was supplied without curation.

Participants in the prospective study were aged about 18 to 95 years, lived in under 30 United States geographic areas, and enrolled through a virtual design. Cohort assignment in the prospective study relied on participant-reported clinical history from a screening survey and a study questionnaire. Recovered participants in ImmuneRACE Cohort 3 were defined by two consecutive negative NP/OP PCR tests, clearance by a healthcare professional, or resolution of symptoms. Mobile phlebotomists in the prospective study collected whole blood, serum and a nasopharyngeal or oropharyngeal swab from every participant. Prospective study participants could optionally give additional blood draws and questionnaires over a roughly two-month period. Before DNA extraction, prospective study blood samples were shipped either frozen or at room temperature. TCRbeta CDR3 regions were amplified from genomic DNA using the immunoSEQ Assay, a bias-controlled multiplex PCR. The authors' analysis ran thus. The number of nucleated cells in each sample was estimated from the amplification of reference gene primers within the assay. To quantify the absolute abundance of each unique TCRbeta CDR3 rearrangement, sequence reads were collapsed and filtered. For each sample, productive Simpson clonality was calculated as the square root of Simpson's diversity index over productive rearrangements. Sourced from immuneACCESS, this table was stored by TCRdb with only in-frame sequences that have V and J called. A share of the clones is absent; for the studies checked, an unresolved V gene accounts for under half, and the remainder has no known explanation. The V and J calls and clone size are taken from that table; D and trimming were inferred from the DNA. In all, the sample holds almost 500,000 clones, and approximately 90% of those were seen once. The ten largest clones add up to approximately 8% of the sample.

The CDR3 covers 16 residues, taking in both the cysteine and the phenylalanine. Only CDR3 DNA is held: 48 bases, read in frame from base 1. After removal of 0 bases from V and 3 bases from J, the junction retains 6 bases not matched to a gene. Via the germline V gene, CDR1 is SGHAT and CDR2 FQNNGV. Specimen: PBMCs or T cells enriched from blood (not recorded which). The clonotype was recovered from a woman in her sixties or seventies who had recovered from COVID-19. The sequence is built from TRBV11-2 and TRBJ1-2; 8 bases in the middle match TRBD1. The sequenced DNA: TGTGCCAGCAGCTTAGATGGGAGACAGGGGCACTATGGCTACACCTTC. Translation gives CASSLDGRQGHYGYTF.